Presented here are 12 T cell receptor beta chains from one specimen sequenced in a study of blood T cell repertoires in COVID-19. Profiled with immunoSEQ multiplex PCR; TCRdb holds only in-frame clones, not every one. The sample carries fewer than 35,000 clones, about nine tenths recorded once. The source material was peripheral blood. The origin of the receptors is a man between 50 and 59 years old with active or convalescent COVID-19.

The chain couples TRBV5-1 to TRBJ2-3; TRBD2 agrees at 8 bases. Unmatched junction bases numbered 2, after V lost 1 base and J lost 1 base. Per germline, CDR1 SGHRS and CDR2 YFSETQ. CDR3 length: 15 amino acids. The CDR3 DNA reads TGCGCCAGCAGCTTGACGGGAGGGGGCACAGATACGCAGTATTTT. This translates into CASSLTGGGTDTQYF.

This chain links TRBV7-9 with TRBJ1-6; D may be TRBD1 (5 bases). The CDR3 runs to 16 residues. Germline lookup yields CDR1 SEHNR and CDR2 FQNEAQ (reference sequence). V lost 1 base and J 5 bases, leaving 12 bases between the germline ends. This chain's CDR3 is CASSLVPGVNNSPLHF. In DNA form, the CDR3 reads TGTGCCAGCAGCTTAGTACCGGGGGTAAATAATTCACCCCTCCACTTT.

The chain links TRBV18 to TRBJ2-1; TRBD2 matches 16 bases. This CDR3 has 15 residues. The junction had 2 bases not matched to a gene; V was cut back by 4 bases and J by 8 bases. The germline V gene encodes CDR1 KGHSH and CDR2 LQKENI. CDR3 sequence reads: CASSQGLAGGDEQFF. CDR3 sequence (DNA): TGTGCCAGCTCACAGGGACTAGCGGGAGGGGATGAGCAGTTCTTC.

The chain is built from TRBV28 and TRBJ1-4, with no clear D. The germline V gene has CDR1 MDHEN and CDR2 SYDVKM. There are 13 residues in the CDR3. V was cut by 2 bases and J by 13 bases, with 14 bases left in between. In DNA form, the CDR3 reads TGTGCCAGCAGTTTAATCTCGGGGAAAGGACTGTTTTTT. Protein product: CASSLISGKGLFF. The whole variable domain, filled in from reference TRBV28 and TRBJ1-4, reads DVKVTQSSRYLVKRTGEKVFLECVQDMDHENMFWYRQDPGLGLRLIYFSYDVKMKEKGDIPEGYSVSREKKERFSLILESASTNQTSMYLCASSLISGKGLFFGSGTQLSVL.

A few counts support this clone. The chain employs TRBV7-3 and TRBJ2-2; 8 positions agree with TRBD2. The CDR3 consists of 17 residues. Trimming removed 5 bases from V and 6 bases from J; junction bases left unmatched: 14. Germline V CDR1 and CDR2: SGHTA, FQGTGA. The DNA of the CDR3 is TGTGCCAGCAGCCCGGCGGTGGCGGGAGGTGGGGCCGGGGAGCTGTTTTTT. Its translation: CASSPAVAGGGAGELFF.

The chain couples TRBV5-1 to TRBJ2-5, with a weak D call TRBD2 (6 bases). CDR1 and CDR2 (germline): SGHRS, YFSETQ. Trimming took 4 bases from V and 5 from J, leaving 12 bases between them. The CDR3 consists of 13 residues. CDR3 amino acids: CASSRGREETQYF. For the CDR3, the DNA is TGCGCCAGCAGCCGCGGACGGGAGGAGACCCAGTACTTC.

The V and J genes are TRBV19 and TRBJ2-7; 9 bases match TRBD1. CDR3 length: 14 residues. Trimming cost V 7 bases and J 0 bases; bases outside gene matches: 4. Germline V gene lookup returns CDR1 LNHDA and CDR2 SQIVND (reference sequence). The CDR3 sequence: CASMGTGSSYEQYF. The CDR3 nucleotides are TGTGCCAGTATGGGGACAGGGAGCTCCTACGAGCAGTACTTC.

This clone was found once. The CDR3: CASSQPSGGSDFYNEQFF. CDR3 bases: TGTGCCAGCAGCCAACCCTCGGGAGGTTCGGACTTTTACAATGAGCAGTTCTTC. The rearrangement joins TRBV4-2 to TRBJ2-1; TRBD2 matches 7 bases. V lost 2 bases to trimming and J lost 4 bases; unmatched junction nucleotides: 14. Germline CDR1 and CDR2: LGHNA and YNFKEQ. This CDR3 spans 18 amino acids.

The CDR3 DNA reads as TGTGCCAGTAGTCAACAGGGGGCCAGCACAGATACGCAGTATTTT. Translation gives CASSQQGASTDTQYF. The chain employs TRBV19 and TRBJ2-3; 9 nucleotides line up with TRBD1. CDR3 length: 15 amino acids. Trimming at V came to 5 bases and at J to 0 bases, leaving 3 bases not matched to a gene. From germline, CDR1 is LNHDA and CDR2 SQIVND (reference sequence).

This clone is a singleton in its sample. V usage is TRBV19 and J usage is TRBJ2-1, with TRBD2 matching 9 bases. V lost 1 base, J lost 6 bases, and 4 bases stayed unmatched. From germline, CDR1 is LNHDA and CDR2 SQIVND (reference sequence). The CDR3 is made up of 15 amino acids. CDR3 in amino acids: CASSIAGTSFNEQFF. The CDR3 DNA follows: TGTGCCAGTAGTATAGCGGGGACTAGCTTCAATGAGCAGTTCTTC.

The V and J genes are TRBV9 and TRBJ2-3, with 13 bases identical to TRBD2. Germline CDR1 and CDR2: SGDLS and YYNGEE. The CDR3 consists of 16 residues. Germline trimming cut 4 bases from V and 6 bases from J; bases unmatched to any gene: 8. In DNA, the CDR3 is TGTGCCAGCAGCCTATCCGGGACTAGCGGGATTGATACGCAGTATTTT. It codes for CASSLSGTSGIDTQYF.

This chain uses TRBV6-2 or TRBV6-3 with TRBJ2-7, with no clear D. CDR1 is MNHEY and CDR2 is SVGEGT in the germline V gene. The V gene lost 0 bases and the J gene lost 4 bases, with 13 bases spanning the gap. The CDR3 has 15 residues. This CDR3 reads CASSYSRQFAYEQYF. DNA of the CDR3: TGTGCCAGCAGTTACTCGAGACAATTCGCGTACGAGCAGTACTTC.